Only a few counts were recorded for the clone carrying this TCR beta chain. Antigen unknown. This sample stems from a study of cytomegalovirus exposure and HLA in healthy donors. After removal of 5 bases from V and 7 bases from J, the junction contained 3 bases not matched to a gene. CDR3 length: 11 amino acids. Germline CDR1 and CDR2: DFQATT and SNEGSKA (reference sequence). Study observations and caveats: Apart from CMV serostatus, no immune exposure information was available. More clonal expansion characterized HLA-associated TCR beta chains than equally common others in a later analysis.

The PCR had 60 Vbeta and 13 Jbeta primers. The data were produced by immunoSEQ multiplex PCR, yet TCRdb's version contains in-frame clones alone and is incomplete. The top ten hold approximately 2% of the sample, which has 90,000 to 120,000 clones, approximately 76% seen once. The sequence was obtained from a man in his late teens or twenties in good health and CMV-seronegative. Sequencing was carried out using PBMCs. The rearrangement joins TRBV20-1 to TRBJ1-1; TRBD1 agrees at 8 bases. The DNA for the CDR3 is TGCAGTGCTTCCGGGACAGGTGAAGCTTTCTTT. Protein sequence: CSASGTGEAFF.